The rows below give T cell receptor beta chains drawn from one sample of a study of blood T cell repertoires in COVID-19. Profiling relied on immunoSEQ multiplex PCR, and the TCRdb table lists in-frame clones only, not all of them. Of around 200,000 clones detected, 85% to 90% appear once; the ten largest clones hold less than 3.5%. The sequencing input was peripheral blood. The origin of the receptors is a man aged 35-49 years with active or convalescent COVID-19. The CDR3 runs from the conserved cysteine through the conserved F or W.

j_call v_call cdr3_aa
TRBJ1-1 TRBV28 CASSSTGGTEAFF
TRBJ1-4 TRBV3-1/TRBV3-2 CASSFSGTGGEKLFF
TRBJ2-3 TRBV6-2/TRBV6-3 CASSYGQTSTDTQYF
TRBJ2-7 TRBV3-1/TRBV3-2 CASSHVSYEQYF
TRBJ2-1 TRBV14 CASSQVKAGVWLTYNEQFF
TRBJ2-1 TRBV19 CASSIFGGNEQFF
TRBJ1-2 TRBV18 CASSPRGVYGYTF
TRBJ1-5 TRBV5-1 CASSLNGNSNQPQHF
TRBJ2-7 TRBV24-1 CATSAGTTYEQYF
TRBJ2-5 TRBV9 CASSVAPKGETQYF
TRBJ1-2 TRBV2 CASTYSPYGYTF
TRBJ2-2 TRBV5-8 CASSLGQVNTGELFF
TRBJ1-3 TRBV5-1 CASSLVGTTSGNTIYF
TRBJ2-1 TRBV10-3 CAISGSPKRQGSYNEQFF
TRBJ2-1 TRBV19 CASSPRQGGYNEQFF
TRBJ2-2 TRBV6-5 CASSPLGGLTGELFF
TRBJ2-5 TRBV19 CASSKGLAALETQYF
TRBJ1-3 TRBV3-1/TRBV3-2 CASSQWAGNTIYF
TRBJ1-5 TRBV28 CASSSGDQPQHF
TRBJ1-2 TRBV5-1 CASSKDRANYGYTF
TRBJ2-3 TRBV30 CAWIRGPTGTQYF
TRBJ2-1 TRBV6-1 CASSDPGGEQFF
TRBJ1-2 TRBV7-9 CASSPGNYGYTF
TRBJ1-1 TRBV6-1 CASSEETVAVAEAFF
TRBJ1-1 TRBV28 CASSMRRVRAFF
TRBJ1-6 TRBV7-9 CASSLGTGGHNSPLHF
TRBJ2-5 TRBV28 CASSNSGTETQYF
TRBJ1-6 TRBV4-2 CASSQDHRGQNSPLHF
TRBJ2-5 TRBV19 CASRRLAGSNQETQYF
TRBJ2-4 TRBV7-9 CASSLGTGAKNIQYF
TRBJ2-2 TRBV4-2 CASSLQGNTGELFF
TRBJ1-6 TRBV6-4 CASSVTARSNLHF
TRBJ1-1 TRBV10-3 CAISRPSDRQSTEAFF
TRBJ2-7 TRBV7-2 CASSQGDSPYEQYF
TRBJ2-2 TRBV7-9 CASSFSGTGLTGELFF
TRBJ2-3 TRBV6-5 CASSYERGTDTQYF
TRBJ2-7 TRBV11-2 CASSPQTGGVLEQYF
TRBJ1-6 TRBV7-2 CASSLGSSYNSPLHF
TRBJ1-5 TRBV30 CAWRADGGRPQHF
TRBJ2-7 TRBV4-3 CASSRAGVSYEQYF
TRBJ1-1 TRBV2 CASSFRQEGAFF
TRBJ2-7 TRBV14 CASSPVRGLKSYEQYF
TRBJ1-1 TRBV2 CASKGTGWSVNTEAFF
TRBJ2-3 TRBV7-6 CASSPGTSGTDTQYF